The clone carrying this T cell receptor beta chain was counted ten times or more. The antigen is unknown. Trimming pared 1 base from V and 10 bases from J, leaving 17 bases between. The CDR3 length is 16 residues. Germline values: CDR1 SEHNR, CDR2 FQNEAQ (reference sequence). A sample-barcoded 5' primer and a J-beta primer mix were used in a second PCR of roughly 7 to 11 cycles. TCRdb re-called the 5' RACE reads with MiXCR, one entry per CDR3 protein. Of 870,000 or so distinct CDR3 sequences in the sample, roughly 26% were seen once. The data stem from a study of blood T cells in healthy people across ages. General study results and limits: Whereas aged donors had fewer naive CD4+ cells, long-lived donors had more of them and higher diversity. Unsorted PBMCs ruled out conclusive naive versus antigen-experienced comparison.

The sequenced sample consisted of blood. The chain links TRBV7-9 to TRBJ1-6; D may be TRBD1 (5 bases). The receptor was isolated from a woman aged 80 or older in good health. CDR3 coding DNA: TGTGCCAGCAGCTTAGAATGGCAGGGAGTAGGGTCACCCCTCCACTTT. This sequence encodes CASSLEWQGVGSPLHF.